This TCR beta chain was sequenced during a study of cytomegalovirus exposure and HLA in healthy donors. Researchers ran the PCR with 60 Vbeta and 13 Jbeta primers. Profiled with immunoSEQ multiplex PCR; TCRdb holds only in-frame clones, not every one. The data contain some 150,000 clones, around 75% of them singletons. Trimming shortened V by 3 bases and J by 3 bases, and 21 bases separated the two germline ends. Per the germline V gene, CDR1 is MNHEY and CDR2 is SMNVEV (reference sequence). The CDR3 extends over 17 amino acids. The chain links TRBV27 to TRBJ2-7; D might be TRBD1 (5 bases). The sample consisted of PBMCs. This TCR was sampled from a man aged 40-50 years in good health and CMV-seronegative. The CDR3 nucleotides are TGTGCCAGCAGTTTTCTGGGCCGGCAGGGCTTGATCTACGAGCAGTACTTC. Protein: CASSFLGRQGLIYEQYF.